This T cell receptor (beta chain) was recorded in a study of OX40 agonist ivuxolimab in advanced cancers. Study-wide background: Patients took ivuxolimab, an agonistic anti-OX40 (CD134) antibody. Intravenous ivuxolimab was administered to patients every 2 weeks at 0.01 to 10 mg/kg.

Blood specimens came from baseline, cycle 4 day 1, and cycle 7 day 1. Study results and caveats: Compared with CD4+, CD8+ T cells on average had more expanded clones.

The data were produced by immunoSEQ multiplex PCR, yet TCRdb's version contains in-frame clones alone and is incomplete. In the table there are fewer than 55,000 clones, about 81% of which are singletons. Germline CDR1 SNHLY, CDR2 FYNNEI. The ends were cut back, 7 bases at V and 4 bases at J, with 13 bases in the middle. The CDR3 totals 13 residues. For this clone: The antigen is unknown.

The sample was CD4+ or CD8+ T cells sorted from blood, taken in a trial of the OX40 agonist ivuxolimab. The sequence was obtained from an adult with an advanced solid tumor such as melanoma, head and neck, liver or kidney cancer. This chain links TRBV2 with TRBJ2-5; a weak D match, TRBD2 (6 bases). The CDR3 DNA sequence: TGTGCCAGCACTTCGACTAGACCAGAGACCCAGTACTTC. Its translation: CASTSTRPETQYF.